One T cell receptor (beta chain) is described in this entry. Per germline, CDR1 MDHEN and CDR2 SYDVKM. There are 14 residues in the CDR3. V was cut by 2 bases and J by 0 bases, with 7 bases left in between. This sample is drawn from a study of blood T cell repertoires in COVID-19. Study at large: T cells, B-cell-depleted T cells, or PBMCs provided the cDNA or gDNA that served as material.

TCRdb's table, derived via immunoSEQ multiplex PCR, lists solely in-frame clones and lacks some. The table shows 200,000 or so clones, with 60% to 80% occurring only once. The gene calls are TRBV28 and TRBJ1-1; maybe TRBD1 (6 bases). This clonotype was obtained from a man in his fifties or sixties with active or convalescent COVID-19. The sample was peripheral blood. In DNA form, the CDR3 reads TGTGCCAGCAGTTTACAGGGGATGAACACTGAAGCTTTCTTT. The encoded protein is CASSLQGMNTEAFF.